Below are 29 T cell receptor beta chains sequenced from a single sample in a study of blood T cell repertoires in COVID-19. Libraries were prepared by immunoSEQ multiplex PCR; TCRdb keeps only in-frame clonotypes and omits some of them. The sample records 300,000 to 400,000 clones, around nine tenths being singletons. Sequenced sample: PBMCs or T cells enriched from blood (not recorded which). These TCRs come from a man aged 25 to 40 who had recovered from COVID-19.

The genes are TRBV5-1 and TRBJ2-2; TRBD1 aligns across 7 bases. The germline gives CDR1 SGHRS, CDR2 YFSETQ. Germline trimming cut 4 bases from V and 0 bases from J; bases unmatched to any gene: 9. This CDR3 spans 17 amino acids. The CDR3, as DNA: TGCGCCAGCAGCCTTCAGGCAGGGGGAGCGAACACCGGGGAGCTGTTTTTT. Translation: CASSLQAGGANTGELFF.

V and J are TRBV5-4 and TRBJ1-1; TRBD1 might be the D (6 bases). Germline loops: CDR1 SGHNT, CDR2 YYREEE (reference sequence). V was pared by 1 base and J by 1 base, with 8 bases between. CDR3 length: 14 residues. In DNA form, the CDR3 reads TGTGCCAGCAGCTTGCAGGGGCGGAACACTGAAGCTTTCTTT. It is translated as CASSLQGRNTEAFF.

CDR3 DNA sequence: TGTGCCAGCAGCCAGAAGAAGGGACAAAATAGCAATCAGCCCCAGCATTTT. Protein product: CASSQKKGQNSNQPQHF. J is TRBJ1-5 and V is TRBV21-1; the DNA was not compared with TRBD1, the D call given in the table. TRBV21-1 is tagged as a pseudogene. The CDR3 extends over 17 amino acids.

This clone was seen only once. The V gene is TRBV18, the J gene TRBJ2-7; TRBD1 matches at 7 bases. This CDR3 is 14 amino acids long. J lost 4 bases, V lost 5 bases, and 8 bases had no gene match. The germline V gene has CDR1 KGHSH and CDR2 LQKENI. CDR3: CASSIRDSRYEQYF. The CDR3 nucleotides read TGTGCCAGCTCAATCCGGGACAGTCGTTACGAGCAGTACTTC.

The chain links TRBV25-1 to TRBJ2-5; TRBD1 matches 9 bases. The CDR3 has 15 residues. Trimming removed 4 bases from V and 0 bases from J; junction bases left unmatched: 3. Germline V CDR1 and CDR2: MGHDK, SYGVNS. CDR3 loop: CASSAGTGYQETQYF. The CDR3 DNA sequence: TGTGCCAGCAGTGCAGGGACAGGGTACCAAGAGACCCAGTACTTC.

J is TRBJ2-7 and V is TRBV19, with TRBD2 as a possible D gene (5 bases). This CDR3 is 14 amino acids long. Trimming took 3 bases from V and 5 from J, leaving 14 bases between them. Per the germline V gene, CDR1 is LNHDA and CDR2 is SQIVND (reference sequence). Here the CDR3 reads CASSINAGGDEQYF. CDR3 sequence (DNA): TGTGCCAGTAGTATTAACGCGGGTGGAGACGAGCAGTACTTC.

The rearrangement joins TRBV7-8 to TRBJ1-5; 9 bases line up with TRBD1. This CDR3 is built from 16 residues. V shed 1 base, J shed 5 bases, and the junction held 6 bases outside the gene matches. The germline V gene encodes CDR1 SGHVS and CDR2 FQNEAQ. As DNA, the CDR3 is TGTGCCAGCAGCTTAGTGGACAGGGGAGGGGATCAGCCCCAGCATTTT. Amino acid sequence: CASSLVDRGGDQPQHF.

The DNA for the CDR3 is TGTGCCAGCAGCCGGGCAGGGGGAGTGACTGAAGCTTTCTTT. Translating it yields CASSRAGGVTEAFF. The V call is TRBV5-5, the J call TRBJ1-1; TRBD1 agrees at 7 bases. Germline values: CDR1 SGHKS, CDR2 YYEKEE (reference sequence). The CDR3 is 14 amino acids. The J segment lost 5 bases and the V segment lost 4 bases, leaving 8 bases of the junction unmatched.

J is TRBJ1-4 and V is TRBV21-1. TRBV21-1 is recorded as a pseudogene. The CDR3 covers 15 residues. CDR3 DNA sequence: TGTGCCAGCAGCAAAGTGACTTGGCACAATGAAAAACTGTTTTTT. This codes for CASSKVTWHNEKLFF.

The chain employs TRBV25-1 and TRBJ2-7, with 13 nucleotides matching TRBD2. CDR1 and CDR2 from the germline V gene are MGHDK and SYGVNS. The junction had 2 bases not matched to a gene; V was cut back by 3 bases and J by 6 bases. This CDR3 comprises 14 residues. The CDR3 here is CASSERTSGGEQYF. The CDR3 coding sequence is TGTGCCAGCAGTGAGAGGACTAGCGGGGGCGAGCAGTACTTC.

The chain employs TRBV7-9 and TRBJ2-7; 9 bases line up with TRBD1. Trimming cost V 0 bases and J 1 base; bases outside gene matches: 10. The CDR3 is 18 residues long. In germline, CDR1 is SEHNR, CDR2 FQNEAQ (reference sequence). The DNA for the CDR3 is TGTGCCAGCAGCTTAGCGGGACAGGGAATAAGGAGGTCCTACGAGCAGTACTTC. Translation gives CASSLAGQGIRRSYEQYF.

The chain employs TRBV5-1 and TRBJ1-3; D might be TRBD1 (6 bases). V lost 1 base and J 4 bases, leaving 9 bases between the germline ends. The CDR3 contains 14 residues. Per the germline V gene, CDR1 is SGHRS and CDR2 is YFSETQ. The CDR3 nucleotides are TGCGCCAGCAGCTTGCCGGGGACAGGAAACACCATATATTTT. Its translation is CASSLPGTGNTIYF.

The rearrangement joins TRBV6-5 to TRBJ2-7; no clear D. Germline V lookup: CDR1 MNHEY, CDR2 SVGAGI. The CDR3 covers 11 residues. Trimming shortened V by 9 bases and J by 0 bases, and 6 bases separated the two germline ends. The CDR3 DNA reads TGTGCCAGAGTGAGCTCCTACGAGCAGTACTTC. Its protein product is CARVSSYEQYF.

DNA for the CDR3: TGTGCCAGCACCGGGGGGGCTGGTGAAGCTTTCTTT. Translating gives CASTGGAGEAFF. The V gene is TRBV6-6, the J gene TRBJ1-1; a weak D match, TRBD1 (6 bases). The CDR3 contains 12 residues. The germline V gene has CDR1 MNHNY and CDR2 SVGAGI (reference sequence). The ends were cut back, 7 bases at V and 7 bases at J, with 13 bases in the middle.

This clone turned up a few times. CDR3 protein: CAISEVRTSGNTIYF. The CDR3 DNA reads TGTGCCATCAGTGAGGTCCGGACTTCTGGAAACACCATATATTTT. This chain uses TRBV10-3 with TRBJ1-3; D is undetermined. V lost 2 bases, J lost 1 base, and 9 bases lay in between. Germline CDR1 is ENHRY and CDR2 is SYGVKD. The CDR3 sequence is 15 residues long.

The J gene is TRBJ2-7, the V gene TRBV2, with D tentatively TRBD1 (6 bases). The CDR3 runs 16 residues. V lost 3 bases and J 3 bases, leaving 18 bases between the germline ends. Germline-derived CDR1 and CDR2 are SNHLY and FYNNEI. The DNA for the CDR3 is TGTGCCAGCAGTGAGGTTAGGGGGATGTCTAACTACGAGCAGTACTTC. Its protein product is CASSEVRGMSNYEQYF. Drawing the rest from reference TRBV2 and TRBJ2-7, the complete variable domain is EPEVTQTPSHQVTQMGQEVILRCVPISNHLYFYWYRQILGQKVEFLVSFYNNEISEKSEIFDDQFSVERPDGSNFTLKIRSTKLEDSAMYFCASSEVRGMSNYEQYFGPGTRLTVT.

Here the CDR3 DNA reads TGTGCCAGCAGTTTAGGCCCCGGGATCGAGCAGTACTTC. It codes for CASSLGPGIEQYF. The V call is TRBV27, the J call TRBJ2-7; maybe TRBD2 (5 bases). The CDR3 has 13 residues. V lost 2 bases and J lost 6, with 11 bases in between. Germline V CDR1 and CDR2: MNHEY, SMNVEV (reference sequence).

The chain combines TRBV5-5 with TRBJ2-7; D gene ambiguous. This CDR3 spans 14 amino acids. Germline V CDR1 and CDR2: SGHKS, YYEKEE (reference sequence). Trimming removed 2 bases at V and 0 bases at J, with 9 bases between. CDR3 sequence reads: CASSFSRDSYEQYF. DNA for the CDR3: TGTGCCAGCAGCTTTAGCAGAGACTCCTACGAGCAGTACTTC.

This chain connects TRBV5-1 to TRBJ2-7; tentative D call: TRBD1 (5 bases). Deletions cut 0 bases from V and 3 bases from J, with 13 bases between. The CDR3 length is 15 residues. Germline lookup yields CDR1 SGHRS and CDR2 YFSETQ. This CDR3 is CASSLVSREDYEQYF. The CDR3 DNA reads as TGCGCCAGCAGCTTGGTGTCCAGGGAAGACTACGAGCAGTACTTC. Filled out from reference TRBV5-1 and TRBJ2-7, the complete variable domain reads KAGVTQTPRYLIKTRGQQVTLSCSPISGHRSVSWYQQTPGQGLQFLFEYFSETQRNKGNFPGRFSGRQFSNSRSEMNVSTLELGDSALYLCASSLVSREDYEQYFGPGTRLTVT.

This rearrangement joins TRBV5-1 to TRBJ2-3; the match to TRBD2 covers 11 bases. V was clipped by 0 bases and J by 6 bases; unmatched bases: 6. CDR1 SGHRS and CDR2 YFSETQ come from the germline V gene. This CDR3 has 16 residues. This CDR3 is CASSLGSGGATDTQYF. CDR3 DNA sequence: TGCGCCAGCAGCTTGGGTAGCGGGGGGGCCACGGATACGCAGTATTTT.

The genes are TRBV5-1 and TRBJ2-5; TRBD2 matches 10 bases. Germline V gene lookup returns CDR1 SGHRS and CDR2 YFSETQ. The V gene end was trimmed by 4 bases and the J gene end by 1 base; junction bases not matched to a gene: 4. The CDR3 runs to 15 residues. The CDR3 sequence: CASSPLAGSQETQYF. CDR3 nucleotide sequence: TGCGCCAGCAGCCCACTAGCGGGGTCCCAAGAGACCCAGTACTTC.

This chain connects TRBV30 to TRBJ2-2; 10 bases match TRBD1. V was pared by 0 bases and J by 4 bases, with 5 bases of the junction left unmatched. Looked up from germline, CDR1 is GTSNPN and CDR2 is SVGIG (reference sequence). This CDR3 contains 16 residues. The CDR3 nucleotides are TGTGCCTGGAGTGTACGCGGGACAGGGGTCACCGGGGAGCTGTTTTTT. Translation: CAWSVRGTGVTGELFF.

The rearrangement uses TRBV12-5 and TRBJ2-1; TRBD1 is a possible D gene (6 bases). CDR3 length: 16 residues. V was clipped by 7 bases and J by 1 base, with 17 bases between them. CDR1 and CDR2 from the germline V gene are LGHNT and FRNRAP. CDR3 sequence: CASAKGLTGSYNEQFF. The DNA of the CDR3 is TGTGCTAGTGCCAAAGGGCTGACAGGATCCTACAATGAGCAGTTCTTC.

CDR3 DNA: TGTGCCTGGAGTCCGGGACAGACGAGTTTGGAGACCCAGTACTTC. The encoded protein is CAWSPGQTSLETQYF. The V call is TRBV30, the J call TRBJ2-5; 7 nucleotides line up with TRBD1. The junction had 11 bases not matched to a gene; V was cut back by 2 bases and J by 5 bases. Germline assignment: CDR1 GTSNPN and CDR2 SVGIG (reference sequence). The CDR3 runs 15 residues.

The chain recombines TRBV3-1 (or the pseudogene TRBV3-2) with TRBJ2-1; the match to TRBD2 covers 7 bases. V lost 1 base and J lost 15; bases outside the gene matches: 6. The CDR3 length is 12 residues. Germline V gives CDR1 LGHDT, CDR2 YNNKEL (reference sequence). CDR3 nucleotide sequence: TGTGCCAGCAGCCAAGTAGCGGGCCGCGCGTTCTTC. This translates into CASSQVAGRAFF.

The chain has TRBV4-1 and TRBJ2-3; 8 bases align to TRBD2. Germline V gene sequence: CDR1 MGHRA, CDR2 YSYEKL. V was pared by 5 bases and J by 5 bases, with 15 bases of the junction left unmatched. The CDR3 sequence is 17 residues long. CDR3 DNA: TGCGCCAGCAGCTCGATACTAGGCCGGGGGGGCCTAGATACGCAGTATTTT. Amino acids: CASSSILGRGGLDTQYF.

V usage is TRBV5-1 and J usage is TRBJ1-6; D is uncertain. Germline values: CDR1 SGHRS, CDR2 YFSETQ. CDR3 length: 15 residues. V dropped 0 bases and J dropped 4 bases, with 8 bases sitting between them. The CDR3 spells CASSLETGYNSPLHF. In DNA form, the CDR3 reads TGCGCCAGCAGCTTGGAAACGGGTTATAATTCACCCCTCCACTTT.

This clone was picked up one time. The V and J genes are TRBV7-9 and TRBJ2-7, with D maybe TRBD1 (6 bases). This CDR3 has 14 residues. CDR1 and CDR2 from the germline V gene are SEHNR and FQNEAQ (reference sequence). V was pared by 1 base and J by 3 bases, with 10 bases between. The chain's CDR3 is CASSLGTGRYEQYF. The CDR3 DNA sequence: TGTGCCAGCAGCTTAGGTACAGGGCGCTACGAGCAGTACTTC.

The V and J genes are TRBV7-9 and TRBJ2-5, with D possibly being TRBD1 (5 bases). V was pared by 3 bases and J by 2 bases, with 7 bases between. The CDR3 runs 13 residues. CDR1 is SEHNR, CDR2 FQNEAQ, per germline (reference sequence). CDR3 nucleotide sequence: TGTGCCAGCAGCTTCAGGGAACAAGAGACCCAGTACTTC. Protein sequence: CASSFREQETQYF.